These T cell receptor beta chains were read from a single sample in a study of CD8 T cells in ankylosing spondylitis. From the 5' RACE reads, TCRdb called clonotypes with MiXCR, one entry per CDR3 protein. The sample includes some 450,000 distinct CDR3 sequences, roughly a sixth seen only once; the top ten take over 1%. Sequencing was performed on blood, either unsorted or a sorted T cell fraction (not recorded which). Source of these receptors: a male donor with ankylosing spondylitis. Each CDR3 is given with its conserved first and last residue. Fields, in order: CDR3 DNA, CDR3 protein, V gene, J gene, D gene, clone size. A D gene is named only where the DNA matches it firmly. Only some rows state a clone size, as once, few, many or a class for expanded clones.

TGTGCCAGCACCTCATTTGACAGGGGGCAGAGCGGGGGCTACATTCATAACAATGAGCAGTTCTTC	CASTSFDRGQSGGYIHNNEQFF	TRBV21-1	TRBJ2-1	.	.
TGTGCCAGCAGATCGCAGGGGGGGACGGGGGAAGCTTTCTTT	CASRSQGGTGEAFF	TRBV12-3/TRBV12-4	TRBJ1-1	TRBD1	.
TGTGCCAGCAGCCAAGGCCTGCGAGAGACCCAGTACTTC	CASSQGLRETQYF	TRBV7-3	TRBJ2-5	.	.
TGTGCCAGCAGTGGGACGCCAGAGACCCAGTACTTC	CASSGTPETQYF	TRBV6-6	TRBJ2-5	.	few
TGCAGTGTCCCGACTTTTTCTAGCAATCAGCCCCAGCATTTT	CSVPTFSSNQPQHF	TRBV20-1	TRBJ1-5	.	.
TGTGCCAGCAGAGGGGGACAGTCTGGGAATCAGCCCCAGCATTTT	CASRGGQSGNQPQHF	TRBV6-1	TRBJ1-5	TRBD1	few
TGCAGTGCCCCGAGAGCGGGAGGGAATGAGCAGTTCTTC	CSAPRAGGNEQFF	TRBV20-1	TRBJ2-1	TRBD2	few
TGTGCCACCGGCGACAGGTTTTTTTATGGCTACACCTTC	CATGDRFFYGYTF	TRBV7-8	TRBJ1-2	.	many
TGTGCCAGCAGCAGAACAGGGCCAGGGAGAACCGGGGAGCTGTTTTTT	CASSRTGPGRTGELFF	TRBV2	TRBJ2-2	.	few
TGCAGTGCTAGAGATGGGGGACAGGGGTTGGAGGGCTACACCTTC	CSARDGGQGLEGYTF	TRBV20-1	TRBJ1-2	TRBD1	.
TGTGCCATCAGTGGGGCAGGGGGCGTGGACGAGCAGTACTTC	CAISGAGGVDEQYF	TRBV10-3	TRBJ2-7	TRBD1	few
TGTGCCAGCAGTTTAGCATTAGGAACTGAAGCTTTCTTT	CASSLALGTEAFF	TRBV12-3/TRBV12-4	TRBJ1-1	.	.
TGCAGTGCTAGAGCCCTCCAGCGGGGGGGCACAGATACGCAGTATTTT	CSARALQRGGTDTQYF	TRBV20-1	TRBJ2-3	TRBD2	.
TGTGCCAGCAGCGTAGACTCGGGGTTCTACGAGCAGTACTTC	CASSVDSGFYEQYF	TRBV9	TRBJ2-7	.	few
TGCAGTGCCCATCGACTACTTCGCTCGGCAGATACGCAGTATTTT	CSAHRLLRSADTQYF	TRBV20-1	TRBJ2-3	.	.
TGTGCCAGCAGCCAAGATGGGTCAGGCGGGGGCGAGCAGTACTTC	CASSQDGSGGGEQYF	TRBV3-1	TRBJ2-7	TRBD2	few
TGCAGTGCAACCCGACTAGTCAGTGAGACCCAGTACTTC	CSATRLVSETQYF	TRBV20-1	TRBJ2-5	.	few
TGCAGTGCTAGAGCCGGGCAGACGAACACCGGGGAGCTGTTTTTT	CSARAGQTNTGELFF	TRBV20-1	TRBJ2-2	.	.
TGCAGCGTCCCAAGACTAGCGGGGGGGGAGACGCAGTATTTT	CSVPRLAGGETQYF	TRBV29-1	TRBJ2-3	TRBD2	.
TGTGCCAGCAATTTGGAGGGGGGGCCAGATACGCAGTATTTT	CASNLEGGPDTQYF	TRBV28	TRBJ2-3	.	.
TGCAGTGCCCCCCCACCGAAGGAGAATGAGCAGTTCTTC	CSAPPPKENEQFF	TRBV20-1	TRBJ2-1	.	.
TGTGCTAGTGGTTTGGTCTACACAGGGGGGGAGTACAATGAGCAGTTCTTC	CASGLVYTGGEYNEQFF	TRBV12-5	TRBJ2-1	.	few
TGTGCCAGCAGTCCAAGGGACAGGGGGCTTTCAGAGACCCAGTACTTC	CASSPRDRGLSETQYF	TRBV7-8	TRBJ2-5	TRBD1	few
TGTGCCAGCAGCCGAGGGACAGCCGACAATGAAAAACTGTTTTTT	CASSRGTADNEKLFF	TRBV4-2	TRBJ1-4	TRBD1	few
TGTGCCAGCAAGATAAGGGCTCTAGAAGAGACCCAGTACTTC	CASKIRALEETQYF	TRBV2	TRBJ2-5	.	.
TGTGCCAGCAGGCCCAAGGCAGGGTCGGCCGGAAACACCATATATTTT	CASRPKAGSAGNTIYF	TRBV6-1	TRBJ1-3	.	few
TGTGGCGGGATCCCGACAGAATCTGGGGCCAACGTCCTGACTTTC	CGGIPTESGANVLTF	TRBV21-1	TRBJ2-6	.	.
TGTGCCAGCAGTTACTCGGGACCTAGTAACTATGGCTACACCTTC	CASSYSGPSNYGYTF	TRBV6-5	TRBJ1-2	.	few
TGTGCCAGCAGCTTAAGACCGCCTAGCGGGAGTTTGGATACGCAGTATTTT	CASSLRPPSGSLDTQYF	TRBV7-2	TRBJ2-3	TRBD2	few
TGTGCCAGCAGCGTAGGAGGGGGAGCGGGAGGGTTTGAGACCCAGTACTTC	CASSVGGGAGGFETQYF	TRBV9	TRBJ2-5	TRBD2	.
TGCAGTGCTAGCCTTCCGGGACAGGCCGCGTTCTGGCCCACAGATACGCAGTATTTT	CSASLPGQAAFWPTDTQYF	TRBV20-1	TRBJ2-3	TRBD1	once